Presented here are 5 T cell receptor beta chains from one specimen sequenced in a study of shared clonotypes between healthy human individuals. Positively selected for CCR7, the CD45RO-negative cells used as naive CD8 cells excluded terminally differentiated effector memory CD45RA+ cells. Clones were read by immunoSEQ multiplex PCR, and TCRdb kept only the in-frame ones, dropping some. The table includes 700,000 to 950,000 clones, about 96% detected once. Sequenced material: naive CD8+ T cells sorted from blood. The receptor set was obtained from a man between 25 and 39 years old in good health.

The chain recombines TRBV28 with TRBJ2-5, with D possibly matching TRBD2 (5 bases). Germline-derived CDR1 and CDR2 are MDHEN and SYDVKM. This CDR3 is 13 amino acids long. The V end was cut by 4 bases, the J end by 5 bases, with 11 bases between. The CDR3, as DNA: TGTGCCAGCAGTTCGGGGAGTTCTGAGACCCAGTACTTC. Residues: CASSSGSSETQYF.

The CDR3 sequence is CASSLTGSTDTQYF. The CDR3 DNA follows: TGCGCCAGCAGCCTCACAGGGAGCACAGATACGCAGTATTTT. The V and J genes are TRBV5-1 and TRBJ2-3; D is perhaps TRBD1 (6 bases). CDR1 and CDR2 from the germline V gene are SGHRS and YFSETQ. The CDR3 is 14 amino acids. Trimming cost V 4 bases and J 0 bases, with 9 bases left between them.

This rearrangement joins TRBV7-8 to TRBJ1-2, with 9 bases matching TRBD1. The CDR3 runs to 16 residues. V lost 3 bases, J lost 0 bases, and 5 bases stayed unmatched. CDR1 SGHVS and CDR2 FQNEAQ come from the germline V gene. This CDR3 reads CASSLLGQGANYGYTF. The CDR3 DNA reads TGTGCCAGCAGCTTGTTGGGACAGGGAGCTAACTATGGCTACACCTTC.

This chain joins TRBV28 and TRBJ2-7; D is unresolved. V shed 3 bases and J shed 7 bases, with 13 bases lying between them. The germline CDR1 and CDR2 sequences are MDHEN and SYDVKM. CDR3 length: 13 amino acids. DNA for the CDR3: TGTGCCAGCAGTTTCATCAGCCAGAGGGAGCAGTACTTC. Protein sequence: CASSFISQREQYF.

V gene TRBV27 combines with J gene TRBJ1-4; tentatively, D is TRBD1 (5 bases). There are 14 residues in the CDR3. The V gene's germline CDR1 is MNHEY and CDR2 SMNVEV (reference sequence). Trimming stripped 2 bases from V and 8 bases from J, with 12 bases between. CDR3 sequence (DNA): TGTGCCAGCAGTTTAATCGGGGGGGAGGAAAAACTGTTTTTT. Residues: CASSLIGGEEKLFF.